The 13 T cell receptor beta chains presented below share a single source sample, sequenced in a study of Tregs in tolerant kidney transplant recipients. The assay was immunoSEQ multiplex PCR, and TCRdb's table has in-frame clones only and misses some. The table records tens of thousands of clones, 85% to 95% of them present only once. Specimen: CD8+ T cells from blood. These TCRs come from a human donor in good health.

V usage is TRBV30 and J usage is TRBJ2-7; a possible D gene is TRBD2 (5 bases). There are 11 residues in the CDR3. Germline V gives CDR1 GTSNPN, CDR2 SVGIG (reference sequence). The ends were cut back, 0 bases at V and 6 bases at J, with 6 bases in the middle. CDR3 amino acids: CAWSVGVEQYF. The CDR3 DNA reads TGTGCCTGGAGTGTCGGGGTCGAGCAGTACTTC.

The chain combines TRBV6-1 with TRBJ1-2, with 8 bases matching TRBD1. Germline V gene sequence: CDR1 MNHNS, CDR2 SASEGT. This CDR3 contains 13 residues. The ends lost 6 bases at V and 0 bases at J; junction bases unmatched: 0. CDR3 sequence: CASRGQANYGYTF. CDR3 in DNA: TGTGCCAGCAGGGGACAGGCTAACTATGGCTACACCTTC.

The chain joins TRBV7-2 to TRBJ2-2; D tentatively fits TRBD1 or TRBD2 (5 bases each). Trimming took 3 bases from V and 6 from J, leaving 8 bases between them. The CDR3 length is 13 residues. Germline assignment: CDR1 SGHTA and CDR2 FQGNSA. The CDR3 here is CASSLGEPGELFF. The CDR3 nucleotides read TGTGCCAGCAGCTTGGGGGAACCCGGGGAGCTGTTTTTT.

The chain combines TRBV7-9 with TRBJ2-3, with D unclear. V was clipped by 2 bases and J by 6 bases, with 9 bases between them. CDR1 and CDR2 from the germline V gene are SEHNR and FQNEAQ (reference sequence). This CDR3 is 13 amino acids long. The CDR3 is CASSLNSGDTQYF. In DNA, the CDR3 is TGTGCCAGCAGCTTAAACTCCGGGGATACGCAGTATTTT.

This clone came up once. The chain carries TRBV11-2 and TRBJ2-7; a weak D match, TRBD1 (6 bases). The V gene lost 5 bases and the J gene lost 3 bases, with 11 bases spanning the gap. Germline V CDR1 and CDR2: SGHAT, FQNNGV. CDR3 length equals 13 residues. CDR3 sequence: CASSLTGNYEQYF. CDR3 sequence (DNA): TGTGCCAGCAGCCTAACAGGGAACTACGAGCAGTACTTC.

The chain combines TRBV6-1 with TRBJ2-1, with 9 bases lining up with TRBD2. The V gene end was trimmed by 6 bases and the J gene end by 1 base; junction bases not matched to a gene: 4. The CDR3 runs 15 residues. Looked up from germline, CDR1 is MNHNS and CDR2 is SASEGT. CDR3 DNA sequence: TGTGCCAGCAGCGATACTAGCGGGTCCTACAATGAGCAGTTCTTC. Translating gives CASSDTSGSYNEQFF.

The chain combines TRBV9 with TRBJ2-1; no reliable D call. The CDR3 runs 9 residues. Germline V gene data show CDR1 as SGDLS and CDR2 as YYNGEE. V was pared by 7 bases and J by 10 bases, with 6 bases between. CDR3 sequence reads: CASHKEQFF. DNA of the CDR3: TGTGCCAGCCATAAAGAGCAGTTCTTC.

This clone has a single count. This chain joins TRBV7-2 and TRBJ2-1, with 11 bases fitting TRBD2. Germline trimming cut 5 bases from V and 7 bases from J; bases unmatched to any gene: 10. The CDR3 has 16 amino acids. Per the germline V gene, CDR1 is SGHTA and CDR2 is FQGNSA. CDR3 DNA: TGTGCCAGCAGCCTCCAGACTAGCGGGATTCGGAATGAGCAGTTCTTC. It yields the protein CASSLQTSGIRNEQFF.

This clone is medium-sized. The chain has TRBV4-2 and TRBJ2-7, with a weak D call TRBD2 (6 bases). This CDR3 is built from 15 residues. Trimming stripped 0 bases from V and 2 bases from J, with 11 bases between. Germline CDR1 reads LGHNA; CDR2 reads YNFKEQ. The CDR3 here is CASSQEEGSTYEQYF. The CDR3 coding sequence is TGTGCCAGCAGCCAAGAGGAGGGATCGACCTACGAGCAGTACTTC.

The chain recombines TRBV6-5 with TRBJ2-3; TRBD2 matches at 9 bases. V was clipped by 7 bases and J by 1 base; unmatched bases: 3. The CDR3 consists of 14 residues. Per germline, CDR1 MNHEY and CDR2 SVGAGI. As DNA, the CDR3 is TGTGCCAGCATAGAGCGGGGGGGCACAGATACGCAGTATTTT. This encodes CASIERGGTDTQYF.

The J gene is TRBJ1-1, the V gene TRBV13, with 12 nucleotides matching TRBD1. The V and J ends lost 6 bases and 0 bases, in that order; junction bases with no gene match: 8. CDR1 is PRHDT, CDR2 FYEKMQ, per germline (reference sequence). This CDR3 has 17 amino acids. The CDR3 reads CASRDSGTGGMNTEAFF. CDR3 sequence (DNA): TGTGCCAGCAGGGACTCCGGGACAGGGGGCATGAACACTGAAGCTTTCTTT.

This chain uses TRBV10-3 with TRBJ2-7; TRBD1 aligns across 10 bases. Germline lookup yields CDR1 ENHRY and CDR2 SYGVKD. With V trimmed by 7 bases and J by 4 bases, 1 base remained unmatched. This CDR3 is built from 12 residues. The CDR3 coding sequence is TGTGCCATCATGGGACAGGGGTACGAGCAGTACTTC. Protein product: CAIMGQGYEQYF.

The V call is TRBV7-9, the J call TRBJ2-3; a weak D match, TRBD1 (5 bases). Trimming cost V 6 bases and J 7 bases, with 29 bases left between them. Germline V lookup: CDR1 SEHNR, CDR2 FQNEAQ (reference sequence). The CDR3 sequence is 18 residues long. CDR3 loop: CASSRLGVEISKENTQYF. The CDR3 region has the DNA TGTGCCAGCAGTCGCTTAGGGGTCGAAATTTCGAAAGAAAATACGCAGTATTTT.